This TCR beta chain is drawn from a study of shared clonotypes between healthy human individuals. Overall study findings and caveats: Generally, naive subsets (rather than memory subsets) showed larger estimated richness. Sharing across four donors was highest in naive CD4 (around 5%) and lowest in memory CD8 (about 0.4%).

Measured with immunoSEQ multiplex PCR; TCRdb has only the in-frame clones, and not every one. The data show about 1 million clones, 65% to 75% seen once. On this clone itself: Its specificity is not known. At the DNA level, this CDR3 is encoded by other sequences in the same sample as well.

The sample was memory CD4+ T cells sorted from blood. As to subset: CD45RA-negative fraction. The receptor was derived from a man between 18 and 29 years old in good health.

CDR3 sequence reads: CAIRGTDGNTIYF. In DNA form, the CDR3 reads TGTGCCATCAGGGGGACAGACGGAAACACCATATATTTT. The V gene is TRBV10-3, the J gene TRBJ1-3; 7 bases agree with TRBD1. Germline V gene sequence: CDR1 ENHRY, CDR2 SYGVKD. The CDR3 length is 13 residues. After removal of 6 bases from V and 4 bases from J, the junction contained 3 bases not matched to a gene.